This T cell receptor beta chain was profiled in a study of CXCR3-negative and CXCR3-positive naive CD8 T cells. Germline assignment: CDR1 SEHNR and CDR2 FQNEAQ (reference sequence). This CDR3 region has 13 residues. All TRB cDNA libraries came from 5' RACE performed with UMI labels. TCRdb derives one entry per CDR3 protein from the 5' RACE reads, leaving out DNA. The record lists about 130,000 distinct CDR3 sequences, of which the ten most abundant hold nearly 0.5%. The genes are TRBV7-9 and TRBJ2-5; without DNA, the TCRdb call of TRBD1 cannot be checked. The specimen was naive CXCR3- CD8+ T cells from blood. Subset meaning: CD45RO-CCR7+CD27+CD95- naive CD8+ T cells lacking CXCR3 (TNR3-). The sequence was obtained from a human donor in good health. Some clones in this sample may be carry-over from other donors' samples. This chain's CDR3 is CASSPAGKETQYF.